This record covers a single TCR beta chain. Described time point: sample taken at primary tumor resection. The sample originates from a study of spatial heterogeneity in lung cancer. In the study overall: An average of more than ten raw reads was observed per unique TCR and UMI combination.

TCRdb redid the calling of the 5' RACE reads with MiXCR, one entry per CDR3 protein. The sample contains under 85,000 distinct CDR3 sequences, approximately 8% of which appear only once. CDR1 and CDR2 from the germline V gene are MGHRA and YSYEKL. V was pared by 1 base and J by 4 bases, with 16 bases between. There are 16 residues in the CDR3. Specimen: PBMCs, collected at surgery. The receptor was derived from a male donor with early-stage non-small cell lung cancer. This chain joins TRBV4-1 and TRBJ1-2; D uncertain. CDR3 nucleotide sequence: TGCGCCAGCAGCCAAGTAGGGAGACCCGAGGGCTATGGCTACACCTTC. This codes for CASSQVGRPEGYGYTF.